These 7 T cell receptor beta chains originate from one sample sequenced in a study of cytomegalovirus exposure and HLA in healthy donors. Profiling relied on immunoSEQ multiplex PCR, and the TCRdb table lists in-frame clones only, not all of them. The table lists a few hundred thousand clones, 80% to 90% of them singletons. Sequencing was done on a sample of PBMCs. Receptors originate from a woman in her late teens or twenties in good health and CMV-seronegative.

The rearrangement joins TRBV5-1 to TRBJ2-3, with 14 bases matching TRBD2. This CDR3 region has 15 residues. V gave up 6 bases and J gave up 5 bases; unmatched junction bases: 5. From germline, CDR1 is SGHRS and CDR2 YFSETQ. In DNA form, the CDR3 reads TGCGCCAGCACCAAAGGACTAGCGGGGGGAGATACGCAGTATTTT. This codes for CASTKGLAGGDTQYF.

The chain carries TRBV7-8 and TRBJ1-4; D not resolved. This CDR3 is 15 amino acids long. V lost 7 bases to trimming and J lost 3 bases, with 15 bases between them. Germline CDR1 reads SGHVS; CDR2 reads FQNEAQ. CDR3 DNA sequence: TGTGCCAGCATGCTTACGGCGGGTCCTAATGAAAAACTGTTTTTT. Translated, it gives CASMLTAGPNEKLFF.

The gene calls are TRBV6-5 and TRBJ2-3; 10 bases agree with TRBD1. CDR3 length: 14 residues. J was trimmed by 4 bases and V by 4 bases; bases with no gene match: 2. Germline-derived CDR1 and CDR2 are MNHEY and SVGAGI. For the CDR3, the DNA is TGTGCCAGCAGTTGGGACAGGGGACCAGATACGCAGTATTTT. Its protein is CASSWDRGPDTQYF.

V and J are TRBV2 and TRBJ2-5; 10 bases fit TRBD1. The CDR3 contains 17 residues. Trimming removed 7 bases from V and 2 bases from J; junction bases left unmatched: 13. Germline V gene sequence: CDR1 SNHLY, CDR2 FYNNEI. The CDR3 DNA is TGTGCCAGCACCGCCTTCGAGGACAGGGGGGTGCAAGAGACCCAGTACTTC. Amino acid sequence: CASTAFEDRGVQETQYF.

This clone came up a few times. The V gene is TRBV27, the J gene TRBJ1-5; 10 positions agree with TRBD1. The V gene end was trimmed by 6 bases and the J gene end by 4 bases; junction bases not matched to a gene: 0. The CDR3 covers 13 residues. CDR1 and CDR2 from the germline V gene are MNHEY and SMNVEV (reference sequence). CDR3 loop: CASRGQGNQPQHF. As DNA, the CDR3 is TGTGCCAGCAGGGGACAGGGGAATCAGCCCCAGCATTTT.

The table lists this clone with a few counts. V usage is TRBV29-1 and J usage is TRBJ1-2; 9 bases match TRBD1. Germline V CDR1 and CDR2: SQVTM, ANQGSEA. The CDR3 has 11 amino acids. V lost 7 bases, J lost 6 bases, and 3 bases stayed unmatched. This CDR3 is CSARTGDGYTF. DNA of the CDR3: TGCAGCGCCCGGACAGGGGATGGCTACACCTTC.

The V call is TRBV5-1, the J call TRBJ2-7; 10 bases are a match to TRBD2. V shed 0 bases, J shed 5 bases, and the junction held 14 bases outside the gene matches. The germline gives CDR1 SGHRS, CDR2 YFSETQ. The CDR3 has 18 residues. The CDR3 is CASSLVQAGGPAIDEQYF. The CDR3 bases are TGCGCCAGCAGCTTGGTTCAAGCGGGAGGGCCGGCGATCGACGAGCAGTACTTC.